This passage covers 20 T cell receptor beta chains from one sample sequenced in a study of blood T cell repertoires in COVID-19 (dated by TCRdb to 2019 to 2021). The method was the immunoSEQ multiplex PCR assay. TCRdb re-hosts the immuneACCESS table, in-frame sequences only. Its copies lack some clones; in the studies checked, an unresolved V gene accounts for under half of them, and the cause for the rest is not known. The sample records some 150,000 clones, roughly 80% of which are singletons. The ten largest clones take up approximately 9.4% of the sample. The specimen was peripheral blood. The source is a woman between 45 and 60 years old with active or convalescent COVID-19.

The chain couples TRBV28 to TRBJ1-2, with D perhaps TRBD1 (6 bases). Between the trimmed V and J ends, which lost 6 bases and 5 bases, there was a span of 22 bases. The CDR3 loop spans 16 amino acids. The germline V gene encodes CDR1 MDHEN and CDR2 SYDVKM. The CDR3 DNA reads TGTGCCAGCAGCCCCCATCGGGGGGCTTATCCTTATGGCTACACCTTC. Amino acid sequence: CASSPHRGAYPYGYTF.

V and J are TRBV4-3 and TRBJ2-5; a possible D gene is TRBD1 (5 bases). Trimming shortened V by 4 bases and J by 3 bases, and 15 bases separated the two germline ends. The CDR3 contains 15 residues. Germline CDR1 LGHNA, CDR2 YSLEER. CDR3: CASSLAMGQEETQYF. The CDR3 DNA reads TGCGCCAGCAGCCTCGCAATGGGGCAGGAAGAGACCCAGTACTTC.

This clone was observed a single time. This chain connects TRBV11-2 to TRBJ1-5; unclear D gene. Germline assignment: CDR1 SGHAT and CDR2 FQNNGV. Trimming left V 2 bases short and J 1 base short, with 3 bases between. CDR3 length equals 13 residues. In DNA, the CDR3 is TGTGCCAGCAGCTTATCGAGCAATCAGCCCCAGCATTTT. Translation: CASSLSSNQPQHF.

The V gene is TRBV23-1, the J gene TRBJ1-1; TRBD1 agrees at 9 bases. TRBV23-1 belongs to the ORF category, with a function that is uncertain. Losses at the gene ends were 4 bases for V and 0 bases for J; bases not matched to a gene: 18. This CDR3 has 20 amino acids. The CDR3 is CASSRSSPHRGRGMNTEAFF. In nucleotides, the CDR3 is TGCGCCAGCAGTCGTTCTTCACCGCACAGGGGGCGAGGTATGAACACTGAAGCTTTCTTT.

This chain links TRBV10-3 with TRBJ2-3; TRBD2 is a possible D gene (5 bases). Germline values: CDR1 ENHRY, CDR2 SYGVKD. The CDR3 has 15 residues. V was trimmed by 4 bases and J by 1 base, leaving 12 bases between them. In nucleotides, the CDR3 is TGTGCCATCAGTGCCGACTATGCTGGCACAGATACGCAGTATTTT. This sequence encodes CAISADYAGTDTQYF.

The rearrangement joins TRBV11-2 to TRBJ2-6; TRBD2 is a possible D gene (6 bases). The V gene lost 6 bases and the J gene lost 0 bases, with 15 bases spanning the gap. The CDR3 has 17 residues. The germline gives CDR1 SGHAT, CDR2 FQNNGV. The CDR3 region is CASSEMGGLSGANVLTF. The CDR3 DNA follows: TGTGCCAGCAGTGAAATGGGGGGTCTCTCTGGGGCCAACGTCCTGACTTTC.

V and J are TRBV2 and TRBJ1-2, with a possible D match to TRBD1 (5 bases). V was shortened by 6 bases and J by 2 bases, with 10 bases between the two germline ends. This CDR3 has 13 residues. Per germline, CDR1 SNHLY and CDR2 FYNNEI. CDR3 DNA sequence: TGTGCCAGCAGCCCGGAGGGGAACTATGGCTACACCTTC. It codes for CASSPEGNYGYTF.

V gene TRBV7-2 combines with J gene TRBJ2-7; tentative D call: TRBD2 (5 bases). The V gene's germline CDR1 is SGHTA and CDR2 FQGNSA. This CDR3 spans 15 amino acids. With 4 bases removed from V and 2 bases from J, the gap between germline ends came to 15 bases. The chain's CDR3 is CASSSRGWRTYEQYF. As DNA, the CDR3 is TGTGCCAGCAGCTCTAGAGGGTGGAGAACCTACGAGCAGTACTTC.

The genes are TRBV29-1 and TRBJ1-1; no clear D. V dropped 4 bases and J dropped 0 bases, with 9 bases sitting between them. The CDR3 is made up of 13 amino acids. The V gene's germline CDR1 is SQVTM and CDR2 ANQGSEA. The CDR3 region has the DNA TGCAGCGTTGCCCAGAATGTGAACACTGAAGCTTTCTTT. It translates to CSVAQNVNTEAFF.

The chain has TRBV15 and TRBJ2-7; 7 bases align to TRBD2. Looked up from germline, CDR1 is LNHNV and CDR2 is YYDKDF (reference sequence). V was pared by 2 bases and J by 0 bases, with 4 bases of the junction left unmatched. The CDR3 extends over 15 amino acids. Here the CDR3 DNA reads TGTGCCACCAGCAGACGAGCGGGAACCTCCTACGAGCAGTACTTC. Residues: CATSRRAGTSYEQYF.

The chain employs TRBV2 and TRBJ2-3, with 7 bases that match TRBD1. Trimming took 8 bases from V and 1 from J; bases not matched to a gene: 12. CDR1 and CDR2 from the germline V gene are SNHLY and FYNNEI. CDR3 size: 16 residues. The chain's CDR3 is CASGPLGGLGTDTQYF. The CDR3 region has the DNA TGTGCCAGCGGGCCATTAGGGGGCCTTGGCACAGATACGCAGTATTTT.

This clone was recorded a few times. The rearrangement uses TRBV5-1 and TRBJ1-1; 8 bases are shared with TRBD1. In germline, CDR1 is SGHRS, CDR2 YFSETQ. The CDR3 is 17 residues long. The V gene end was trimmed by 4 bases and the J gene end by 0 bases; junction bases not matched to a gene: 11. For the CDR3, the DNA is TGCGCCAGCAGCCGACCCGGGACAGGCGGCATGAACACTGAAGCTTTCTTT. Translated, it gives CASSRPGTGGMNTEAFF.

The rearrangement uses TRBV24-1 and TRBJ2-1, with D unresolved. This CDR3 has 13 amino acids. V was clipped by 3 bases and J by 10 bases, with 12 bases between them. Germline V gene data show CDR1 as KGHDR and CDR2 as SFDVKD. CDR3 loop: CATSDPRLGEQFF. CDR3 bases: TGTGCCACCAGTGATCCCAGACTCGGCGAGCAGTTCTTC.

The chain couples TRBV7-2 to TRBJ2-3; D is ambiguous. Trimming took off 2 bases at V and 2 bases at J, with 11 bases between the two ends. CDR1 SGHTA and CDR2 FQGNSA come from the germline V gene. The CDR3 consists of 15 residues. Here the CDR3 DNA reads TGTGCCAGCAGCTTATCACTGTCGATCACAGATACGCAGTATTTT. Its protein product is CASSLSLSITDTQYF.

The V gene is TRBV19, the J gene TRBJ2-2; no firm D call. Trimming removed 3 bases from V and 5 bases from J, with 7 bases in between. Germline V gene sequence: CDR1 LNHDA, CDR2 SQIVND (reference sequence). The CDR3 is 13 amino acids. CDR3 DNA sequence: TGTGCCAGTAGTATCCGGGTTACCGGGGAGCTGTTTTTT. Residues: CASSIRVTGELFF.

J is TRBJ1-4 and V is TRBV6-5; 7 bases line up with TRBD1. The V gene end was trimmed by 10 bases and the J gene end by 8 bases; junction bases not matched to a gene: 7. Germline CDR1 and CDR2: MNHEY and SVGAGI. CDR3 size: 12 residues. The CDR3 DNA reads TGTGCCACCAGGGGGGCGGGCGAAAAACTGTTTTTT. Translated, it gives CATRGAGEKLFF.

The J gene is TRBJ2-7, the V gene TRBV6-1; 9 bases line up with TRBD2. V lost 1 base to trimming and J lost 2 bases; unmatched junction nucleotides: 12. Germline values: CDR1 MNHNS, CDR2 SASEGT. The CDR3 is 18 residues long. In nucleotides, the CDR3 is TGTGCCAGCAGTGAAGGCTCCGGCCTAGCGGGGTTAACCTACGAGCAGTACTTC. Its protein is CASSEGSGLAGLTYEQYF.

The chain couples TRBV30 to TRBJ2-3, with D possibly being TRBD1 (5 bases). Trimming cost V 5 bases and J 6 bases, with 15 bases left between them. The V gene's germline CDR1 is GTSNPN and CDR2 SVGIG (reference sequence). The CDR3 spans 13 residues. CDR3 region: CAWGKGSGDTQYF. The CDR3 nucleotides are TGTGCCTGGGGCAAGGGATCAGGGGATACGCAGTATTTT.

This clone has a handful of counts. The chain uses TRBV5-5 and TRBJ2-2, with TRBD2 identical over 11 bases. With 0 bases clipped from V and 4 bases from J, the junction kept 8 bases outside the gene matches. Germline CDR1 SGHKS, CDR2 YYEKEE (reference sequence). This CDR3 has 18 amino acids. Here the CDR3 reads CASSLEGRTSGFTGELFF. CDR3 nucleotide sequence: TGTGCCAGCAGCTTGGAGGGCCGGACTAGCGGGTTCACCGGGGAGCTGTTTTTT.

This chain joins TRBV2 and TRBJ2-7, with 10 bases lining up with TRBD1. CDR3 length: 14 residues. The junction had 3 bases not matched to a gene; V was cut back by 4 bases and J by 3 bases. Germline V gene data show CDR1 as SNHLY and CDR2 as FYNNEI. The CDR3 nucleotides read TGTGCCAGCAGTGGCCGGGACAGGGGCTACGAGCAGTACTTC. It specifies CASSGRDRGYEQYF.